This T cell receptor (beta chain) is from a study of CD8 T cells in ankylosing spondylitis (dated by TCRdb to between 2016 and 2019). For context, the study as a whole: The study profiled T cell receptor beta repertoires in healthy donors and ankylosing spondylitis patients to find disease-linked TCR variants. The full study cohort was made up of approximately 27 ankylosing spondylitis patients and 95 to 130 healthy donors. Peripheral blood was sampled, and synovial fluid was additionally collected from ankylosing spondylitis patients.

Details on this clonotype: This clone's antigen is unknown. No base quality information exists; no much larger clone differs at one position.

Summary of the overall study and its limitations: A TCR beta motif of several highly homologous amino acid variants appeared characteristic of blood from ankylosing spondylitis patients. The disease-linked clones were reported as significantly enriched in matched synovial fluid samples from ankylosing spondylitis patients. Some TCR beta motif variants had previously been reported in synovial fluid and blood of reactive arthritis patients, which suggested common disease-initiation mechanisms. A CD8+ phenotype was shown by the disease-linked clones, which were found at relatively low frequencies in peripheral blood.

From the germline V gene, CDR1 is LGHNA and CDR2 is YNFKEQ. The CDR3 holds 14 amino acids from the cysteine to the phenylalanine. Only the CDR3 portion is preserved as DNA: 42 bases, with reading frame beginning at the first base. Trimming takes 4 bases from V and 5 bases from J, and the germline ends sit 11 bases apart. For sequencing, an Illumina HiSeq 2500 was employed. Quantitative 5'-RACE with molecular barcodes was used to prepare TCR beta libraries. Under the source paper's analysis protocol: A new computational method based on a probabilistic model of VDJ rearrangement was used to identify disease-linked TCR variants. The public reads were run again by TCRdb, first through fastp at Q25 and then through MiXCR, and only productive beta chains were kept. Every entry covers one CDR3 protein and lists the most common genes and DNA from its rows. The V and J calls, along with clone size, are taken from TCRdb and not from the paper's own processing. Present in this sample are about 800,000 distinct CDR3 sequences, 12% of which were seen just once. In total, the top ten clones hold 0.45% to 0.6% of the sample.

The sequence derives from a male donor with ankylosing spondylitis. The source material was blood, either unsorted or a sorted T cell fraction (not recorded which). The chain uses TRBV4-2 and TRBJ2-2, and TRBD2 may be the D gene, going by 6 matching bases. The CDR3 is CASSRGTPTGELFF. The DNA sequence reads TGTGCCAGCAGCCGCGGGACCCCTACCGGGGAGCTGTTTTTT.